The rows below give T cell receptor beta chains drawn from one sample of a study of regulatory T cells in long-lasting Graves disease. MiXCR, applied by TCRdb to the multiplex PCR reads, yields one record per CDR3 protein. The sample lists over 500,000 distinct CDR3 sequences, 15% to 20% occurring once. The data also belong to a second study, concerning T cells in Graves' hyperthyroidism and ophthalmopathy.

The material was peripheral blood mononuclear cells (PBMCs), obtained at new diagnosis, from a patient treated with antithyroid drugs. The receptor set was obtained from a woman aged 25-40 years with Graves disease. CDR3s include the opening cysteine and the closing phenylalanine or tryptophan. The order of the fields is V gene, clone size, J gene, D gene, CDR3 DNA, CDR3 protein. The D gene is left open where the match is weak. Some rows mark clone size as missing; the rest say once, few, many or name a class of expanded clone.

V gene: TRBV20-1
clone size: few
J gene: TRBJ2-7
D gene: NA
CDR3 DNA: TGCAGTGCTGGAGATCGACGCGGGATGTCCTACGAGCAGTACTTC
CDR3 protein: CSAGDRRGMSYEQYF

V gene: TRBV25-1
clone size: NA
J gene: TRBJ1-1
D gene: NA
CDR3 DNA: TGTGCCAGCTGGGGACGCGAACCTGAAGCTTTCTTT
CDR3 protein: CASWGREPEAFF

V gene: TRBV27
clone size: few
J gene: TRBJ1-4
D gene: TRBD1
CDR3 DNA: TGTGCCAGCAGTCTGGGTTGGACAGGGGCTGAAAAACTGTTTTTT
CDR3 protein: CASSLGWTGAEKLFF

V gene: TRBV6-4
clone size: NA
J gene: TRBJ2-1
D gene: TRBD2
CDR3 DNA: TGTGCCAGCAGTGACAATGGCGGGAGCGATAATGAGCAGTTCTTC
CDR3 protein: CASSDNGGSDNEQFF

V gene: TRBV28
clone size: many
J gene: TRBJ2-5
D gene: NA
CDR3 DNA: TGTGCCAGCAGTTTATGGGACCTTACGGGCCTAGGGGACCAGTACTTC
CDR3 protein: CASSLWDLTGLGDQYF

V gene: TRBV6-5
clone size: few
J gene: TRBJ2-1
D gene: NA
CDR3 DNA: TGTGCCAGCAGTTCTCTAGGGACTGTCAAGCAGTTCTTC
CDR3 protein: CASSSLGTVKQFF

V gene: TRBV7-2
clone size: many
J gene: TRBJ1-5
D gene: NA
CDR3 DNA: TGTGCCAGCAGCTTAGTGGCCGCCGGGGCTTATCAGCCCCAGCATTTT
CDR3 protein: CASSLVAAGAYQPQHF

V gene: TRBV2
clone size: many
J gene: TRBJ2-1
D gene: NA
CDR3 DNA: TGTGCCAGCAGTGAAGGACTAGGGGGAGGATACGGGCAGTTCTTC
CDR3 protein: CASSEGLGGGYGQFF

V gene: TRBV2
clone size: many
J gene: TRBJ1-4
D gene: TRBD1
CDR3 DNA: TGTGCCAGCACACCGGGACAGAGTGGTAGTGAAAAACTGTTTTTT
CDR3 protein: CASTPGQSGSEKLFF

V gene: TRBV18
clone size: NA
J gene: TRBJ2-5
D gene: NA
CDR3 DNA: TGTGCCAGCTCACCACCTAACCCTCTGGAGACCCAGTACTTC
CDR3 protein: CASSPPNPLETQYF

V gene: TRBV29-1
clone size: many
J gene: TRBJ1-2
D gene: TRBD1
CDR3 DNA: TGCAGCGCAGACACGACAGGGTCCGTTGATGGCTACACCTTC
CDR3 protein: CSADTTGSVDGYTF

V gene: TRBV29-1
clone size: NA
J gene: TRBJ2-7
D gene: TRBD2
CDR3 DNA: TGCAGCGTTGGAACTAGCGGGGACTACGAGCAGTACTTC
CDR3 protein: CSVGTSGDYEQYF

V gene: TRBV18
clone size: NA
J gene: TRBJ2-1
D gene: NA
CDR3 DNA: TGTGCCAGCTCACCACGACCGGGATCGGTCTACAATGAGCAGTTCTTC
CDR3 protein: CASSPRPGSVYNEQFF

V gene: TRBV25-1
clone size: NA
J gene: TRBJ2-4
D gene: TRBD1
CDR3 DNA: TGTGCCAGCAGACAGGGGGCCAAAAACATTCAGTACTTC
CDR3 protein: CASRQGAKNIQYF

V gene: TRBV6-5
clone size: NA
J gene: TRBJ2-5
D gene: TRBD2
CDR3 DNA: TGTGCCAGCAGTTACTCGGAAGGCGGGGGGACCCAGTACTTC
CDR3 protein: CASSYSEGGGTQYF

V gene: TRBV14
clone size: few
J gene: TRBJ2-2
D gene: NA
CDR3 DNA: TGTGCCAGCAGCCGACGACAGAAGAACACCGGGGAGCTGTTTTTT
CDR3 protein: CASSRRQKNTGELFF

V gene: TRBV5-1
clone size: NA
J gene: TRBJ2-2
D gene: TRBD2
CDR3 DNA: TGCGCCAGCAGCCCACCCCGACCGGGACTAGAGAACACCGGGGAGCTGTTTTTT
CDR3 protein: CASSPPRPGLENTGELFF

V gene: TRBV4-1
clone size: few
J gene: TRBJ1-1
D gene: TRBD1
CDR3 DNA: TGCGCCAGCGGGAGACAGGGGTTCACTGAAGCTTTCTTT
CDR3 protein: CASGRQGFTEAFF

V gene: TRBV27
clone size: many
J gene: TRBJ2-6
D gene: TRBD1
CDR3 DNA: TGTGCCAGCAGTGCCTGGGCTGGGACAGCCTCCCCCTCTGGGGCCAACGTCCTGACTTTC
CDR3 protein: CASSAWAGTASPSGANVLTF

V gene: TRBV6-2/TRBV6-3
clone size: few
J gene: TRBJ1-4
D gene: NA
CDR3 DNA: TGTGCCAGCAGTTACGCGGATGAAAAACTGTTTTTT
CDR3 protein: CASSYADEKLFF

V gene: TRBV7-3
clone size: many
J gene: TRBJ1-1
D gene: NA
CDR3 DNA: TGTGCCAGCACCCAAATAAGAGAGATGAACACTGAAGCTTTCTTT
CDR3 protein: CASTQIREMNTEAFF

V gene: TRBV29-1
clone size: many
J gene: TRBJ1-1
D gene: NA
CDR3 DNA: TGCAGCGTTGAAGACTTGACGGGACTGAACACTGAAGCTTTCTTT
CDR3 protein: CSVEDLTGLNTEAFF

V gene: TRBV7-3
clone size: NA
J gene: TRBJ2-3
D gene: TRBD2
CDR3 DNA: TGTGCCAGCAGCCCCTCAGGACTAGCGGGAGAGAGGAATACGCAGTATTTT
CDR3 protein: CASSPSGLAGERNTQYF

V gene: TRBV5-6
clone size: NA
J gene: TRBJ1-5
D gene: NA
CDR3 DNA: TGTGCCAGCAGCTTGGCGGGGGTTGGAAGCAATCAGCCCCAGCATTTT
CDR3 protein: CASSLAGVGSNQPQHF

V gene: TRBV9
clone size: once
J gene: TRBJ2-2
D gene: TRBD2
CDR3 DNA: TGTGCCAGCAGCACAACTAGCGGGAACACCGGGGAGCTGTTTTTT
CDR3 protein: CASSTTSGNTGELFF

V gene: TRBV27
clone size: few
J gene: TRBJ1-6
D gene: TRBD1
CDR3 DNA: TGTGCCAGCAGTCCCCGGACAGGGGGCGCCCGGTCACCCCTCCACTTT
CDR3 protein: CASSPRTGGARSPLHF

V gene: TRBV5-1
clone size: few
J gene: TRBJ2-7
D gene: NA
CDR3 DNA: TGCGCCAGCAGCTTGGGTTGGGCATCACCGCGGGTATCCTACGAGCAGTACTTC
CDR3 protein: CASSLGWASPRVSYEQYF

V gene: TRBV7-2
clone size: few
J gene: TRBJ1-5
D gene: NA
CDR3 DNA: TGTGCCAGCAGCTTAAATTCGCAGCCCCAGCATTTT
CDR3 protein: CASSLNSQPQHF

V gene: TRBV30
clone size: NA
J gene: TRBJ1-1
D gene: NA
CDR3 DNA: TGTGCCTGGGGTAAGGGGGTGGGCACTGAAGCTTTCTTT
CDR3 protein: CAWGKGVGTEAFF

V gene: TRBV6-1
clone size: NA
J gene: TRBJ1-3
D gene: NA
CDR3 DNA: TGTGCCAGCATCCTAAGTGTTCTCTCTGGAAACACCATATATTTT
CDR3 protein: CASILSVLSGNTIYF

V gene: TRBV9
clone size: NA
J gene: TRBJ2-2
D gene: TRBD1
CDR3 DNA: TGTGCCGGCAGCCCGGAGGGGACAGGGTCGACCGGGGAGCTGTTTTTT
CDR3 protein: CAGSPEGTGSTGELFF

V gene: TRBV7-9
clone size: many
J gene: TRBJ2-7
D gene: NA
CDR3 DNA: TGTGCCAGCAGCCCACTTAGCGTATCCTACGAGCAGTACTTC
CDR3 protein: CASSPLSVSYEQYF

V gene: TRBV25-1
clone size: few
J gene: TRBJ1-4
D gene: NA
CDR3 DNA: TGTGCCAGCAGTCGGACCCAAGGCACGGGTTTTAATGAAAAACTGTTTTTT
CDR3 protein: CASSRTQGTGFNEKLFF

V gene: TRBV28
clone size: NA
J gene: TRBJ1-2
D gene: NA
CDR3 DNA: TGTGCCAGCCGTATTAACTATGGCTACACCTTC
CDR3 protein: CASRINYGYTF

V gene: TRBV12-3/TRBV12-4
clone size: many
J gene: TRBJ1-1
D gene: NA
CDR3 DNA: TGTGCCAGCAGTTTGTGGCAGAACACTGAAGCTTTCTTT
CDR3 protein: CASSLWQNTEAFF

V gene: TRBV12-3/TRBV12-4
clone size: many
J gene: TRBJ2-5
D gene: TRBD2
CDR3 DNA: TGTGCCAGCAGTATAGCGGGAGTGGAGACCCAGTACTTC
CDR3 protein: CASSIAGVETQYF

V gene: TRBV19
clone size: NA
J gene: TRBJ2-3
D gene: TRBD1
CDR3 DNA: TGTGCCAGTAGTGACAGGGGGCCAGCGGGGTCCACAGATACGCAGTATTTT
CDR3 protein: CASSDRGPAGSTDTQYF

V gene: TRBV20-1
clone size: NA
J gene: TRBJ2-1
D gene: TRBD2
CDR3 DNA: TGCAGTGCCAGCGGGAGGGCGAAGGAGCAGTTCTTC
CDR3 protein: CSASGRAKEQFF

V gene: TRBV7-9
clone size: NA
J gene: TRBJ1-5
D gene: NA
CDR3 DNA: TGTGCCAGCAGCACGAGGGGGGGGGGCGTCAATCAGCCCCAGCATTTT
CDR3 protein: CASSTRGGGVNQPQHF

V gene: TRBV6-5
clone size: many
J gene: TRBJ1-4
D gene: NA
CDR3 DNA: TGTGCCAGCAGTTACTCTCGTTTTGGGGGTGGTAATGAAAAACTGTTTTTT
CDR3 protein: CASSYSRFGGGNEKLFF

V gene: TRBV28
clone size: many
J gene: TRBJ1-4
D gene: NA
CDR3 DNA: TGTGCCACGGGTTTGGGCGGAAAACTGTTTTTT
CDR3 protein: CATGLGGKLFF

V gene: TRBV28
clone size: many
J gene: TRBJ1-2
D gene: NA
CDR3 DNA: TGTGCCAGCAGCCCACCCCAGGTTTGGGGCTACACCTTC
CDR3 protein: CASSPPQVWGYTF

V gene: TRBV27
clone size: NA
J gene: TRBJ2-1
D gene: NA
CDR3 DNA: TGTGCCAGCAGGTTCGGACTCAGCTATTACAATGAGCAGTTCTTC
CDR3 protein: CASRFGLSYYNEQFF

V gene: TRBV4-1
clone size: NA
J gene: TRBJ1-1
D gene: NA
CDR3 DNA: TGCGCCAGCAGCCAAAGTCCGGGGAGTCTAATCGAAGCTTTCTTT
CDR3 protein: CASSQSPGSLIEAFF

V gene: TRBV2
clone size: NA
J gene: TRBJ2-2
D gene: TRBD1
CDR3 DNA: TGTGCCAGCAGGGACTCAGGGGGCGCCGGGGAGCTGTTTTTT
CDR3 protein: CASRDSGGAGELFF

V gene: TRBV6-2/TRBV6-3
clone size: NA
J gene: TRBJ2-1
D gene: TRBD2
CDR3 DNA: TGTGCCAGCAGTTATTCCATCCCGGGACTAAGCTCCTACAATGAGCAGTTCTTC
CDR3 protein: CASSYSIPGLSSYNEQFF

V gene: TRBV27
clone size: many
J gene: TRBJ2-2
D gene: TRBD1
CDR3 DNA: TGTGCCAGCAGGACAGGGGGGCCGAGCGGGGAGCTGTTTTTT
CDR3 protein: CASRTGGPSGELFF

V gene: TRBV20-1
clone size: NA
J gene: TRBJ2-1
D gene: TRBD2
CDR3 DNA: TGCAGTGCGAGAATAGCGGGCCGCTCCTACAATGAGCAGTTCTTC
CDR3 protein: CSARIAGRSYNEQFF

V gene: TRBV3-1
clone size: NA
J gene: TRBJ2-7
D gene: TRBD1
CDR3 DNA: TGTGCCAGCAGCCGGACAGGGCCCGTCTACGAGCAGTACTTC
CDR3 protein: CASSRTGPVYEQYF

V gene: TRBV20-1
clone size: few
J gene: TRBJ1-2
D gene: NA
CDR3 DNA: TGCAGTGCTAACTGGGGGGCAGGGTATGGCTACACCTTC
CDR3 protein: CSANWGAGYGYTF

V gene: TRBV4-1
clone size: NA
J gene: TRBJ1-6
D gene: NA
CDR3 DNA: TGCGCCAGCAGCCAAGTATTCGTATTCCGGGGCCTCGAGGCTTCACCCCTCCACTTT
CDR3 protein: CASSQVFVFRGLEASPLHF

V gene: TRBV10-3
clone size: many
J gene: TRBJ2-2
D gene: NA
CDR3 DNA: TGTGCCATCAGTGACCAAGCTAAGGGGGTAGCGAACGGGGAGCTGTTTTTT
CDR3 protein: CAISDQAKGVANGELFF

V gene: TRBV4-2
clone size: few
J gene: TRBJ2-7
D gene: NA
CDR3 DNA: TGTGCCAGCAGCCAAGTCGGCTCGCCGCGGGAGCAGTACTTC
CDR3 protein: CASSQVGSPREQYF